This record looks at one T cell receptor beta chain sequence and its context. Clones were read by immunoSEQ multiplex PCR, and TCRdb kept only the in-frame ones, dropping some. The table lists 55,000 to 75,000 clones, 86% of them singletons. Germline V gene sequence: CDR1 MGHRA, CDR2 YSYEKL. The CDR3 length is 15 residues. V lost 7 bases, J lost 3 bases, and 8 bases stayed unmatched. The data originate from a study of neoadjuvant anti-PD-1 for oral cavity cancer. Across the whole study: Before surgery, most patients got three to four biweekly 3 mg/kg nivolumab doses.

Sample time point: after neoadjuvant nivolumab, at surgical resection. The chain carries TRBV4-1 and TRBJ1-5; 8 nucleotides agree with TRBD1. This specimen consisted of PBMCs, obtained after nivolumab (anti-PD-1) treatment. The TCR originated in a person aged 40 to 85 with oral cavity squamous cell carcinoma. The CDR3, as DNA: TGCGCCAGCAATCTTATCCAGGGGGCCAATCAGCCCCAGCATTTT. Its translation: CASNLIQGANQPQHF.